The 31 T cell receptor beta chains presented below share a single source sample, sequenced in a study of T cell repertoires in cytomegalovirus infection. These receptors' antigens are unknown. Using its own MiXCR run on the reads, TCRdb lists one record per CDR3 protein. The table records 300,000 or so distinct CDR3 sequences, 20% to 25% of them present only once. Sequenced material: cultured PBMCs, taken from culture after CMV antigen stimulation. These receptors were obtained from a human donor in good health (CMV status not recorded). Some clones in this sample may be carry-over from other donors' samples.

This clonotype has just a few counts. The chain links TRBV24-1 to TRBJ2-1, with 9 bases that match TRBD1. Germline-derived CDR1 and CDR2 are KGHDR and SFDVKD. There are 15 residues in the CDR3. V dropped 6 bases and J dropped 2; count of bases not matched to a gene: 4. DNA for the CDR3: TGTGCCACCAGTTGGACAGGGGCGGCCTACAATGAGCAGTTCTTC. Protein sequence: CATSWTGAAYNEQFF.

The chain couples TRBV6-2 or TRBV6-3 to TRBJ2-5; 7 bases align to TRBD1. V lost 6 bases to trimming and J lost 5 bases; unmatched junction nucleotides: 12. The CDR3 is 15 residues long. CDR1 is MNHEY, CDR2 SVGEGT, per germline. DNA of the CDR3: TGTGCCAGCAGCTCCAAAGGGACAGAGGGCGAGACCCAGTACTTC. This sequence encodes CASSSKGTEGETQYF.

This clonotype was seen a few times. This chain connects TRBV18 to TRBJ2-7; 8 bases are a match to TRBD1. The CDR3 length is 14 residues. J lost 0 bases, V lost 5 bases, and 3 bases had no gene match. Germline-derived CDR1 and CDR2 are KGHSH and LQKENI. The CDR3 nucleotides read TGTGCCAGCTCATCGGGACAGGCCTCCTACGAGCAGTACGTC. This encodes CASSSGQASYEQYV.

The V and J genes are TRBV28 and TRBJ2-4; the D gene could be TRBD1 or TRBD2 (5 bases each). Germline lookup yields CDR1 MDHEN and CDR2 SYDVKM. Between the trimmed V and J ends, which lost 7 bases and 8 bases, there was a span of 12 bases. The CDR3 consists of 12 residues. The CDR3 spells CASTGQGDIQYF. The CDR3 DNA reads as TGTGCCAGCACCGGTCAGGGAGACATTCAGTACTTC.

The chain uses TRBV12-3 or TRBV12-4 and TRBJ1-1; D might be TRBD1 (5 bases). The CDR3 spans 12 residues. With 6 bases removed from V and 7 bases from J, the gap between germline ends came to 12 bases. This chain's CDR3 is CASRAQEGEAFF. Written as DNA, the CDR3 is TGTGCCAGCAGGGCACAGGAGGGTGAAGCTTTCTTT.

The chain employs TRBV20-1 and TRBJ2-3, with 13 bases identical to TRBD2. The CDR3 is 15 amino acids. V was pared by 3 bases and J by 8 bases, with 8 bases of the junction left unmatched. Germline V gene sequence: CDR1 DFQATT, CDR2 SNEGSKA (reference sequence). The chain's CDR3 is CSASPGLAGHPTQYF. The CDR3 nucleotides are TGCAGTGCTAGCCCGGGACTAGCGGGACATCCTACGCAGTATTTT.

This clonotype has a count of ten or more. This sequence joins TRBV7-2 and TRBJ2-7; either TRBD1 or TRBD2 may supply D (5 bases each). The CDR3 extends over 14 amino acids. Per the germline V gene, CDR1 is SGHTA and CDR2 is FQGNSA. The V gene lost 4 bases and the J gene lost 1 base, with 11 bases spanning the gap. The CDR3: CASSSEGLSYEQYF. CDR3 nucleotides: TGTGCCAGCAGCTCAGAGGGGTTGTCCTACGAGCAGTACTTC.

The V call is TRBV12-3 or TRBV12-4, the J call TRBJ1-2, with D tentatively TRBD1 (6 bases). The CDR3 has 14 residues. Trimming removed 5 bases at V and 4 bases at J, with 14 bases between. DNA for the CDR3: TGTGCCAGCAGTCCCATCCGGACAGTCTATGGCTACACCTTC. Translated, it gives CASSPIRTVYGYTF.

This clonotype came up a few times. CDR3 in DNA: TGTGCCAGCAGTGTGGTACAGGGGGATTATGGCTACACCTTC. Encoded protein: CASSVVQGDYGYTF. This sequence joins TRBV6-1 and TRBJ1-2; 8 bases are shared with TRBD1. The CDR3 length is 14 residues. Unmatched junction bases numbered 6, after V lost 4 bases and J lost 5 bases. The germline V gene has CDR1 MNHNS and CDR2 SASEGT.

Only a few counts were recorded for this clonotype. The CDR3 coding sequence is TGCGCCAGCAGCCCCCGGGAGGAGGGCCGGTACACCGGGGAGCTGTTTTTT. This translates into CASSPREEGRYTGELFF. This sequence joins TRBV4-3 and TRBJ2-2, with 7 nucleotides matching TRBD2. V dropped 4 bases and J dropped 3; count of bases not matched to a gene: 11. Germline V gene data show CDR1 as LGHNA and CDR2 as YSLEER. The CDR3 has 17 residues.

A few counts support this clonotype. The J gene is TRBJ1-2, the V gene TRBV7-9; D uncertain. The V gene lost 3 bases and the J gene lost 7 bases, with 21 bases spanning the gap. The CDR3 contains 16 residues. CDR1 and CDR2 (germline): SEHNR, FQNEAQ (reference sequence). The DNA of the CDR3 is TGTGCCAGCAGCTTTCTCGCTTTCGTCTGGCGCGGTGGCTACACCTTC. It codes for CASSFLAFVWRGGYTF.

CDR3 residues: CASRPDSYEQYF. Here the CDR3 DNA reads TGTGCCAGCAGGCCGGACTCCTACGAGCAGTACTTC. The gene calls are TRBV6-2 or TRBV6-3 and TRBJ2-7; D uncertain. Trimming cost V 6 bases and J 0 bases, with 6 bases left between them. CDR1 and CDR2 (germline): MNHEY, SVGEGT. The CDR3 has 12 amino acids.

V is TRBV12-3 or TRBV12-4 and J is TRBJ1-1; D remains unclear. The V and J ends lost 9 bases and 3 bases respectively, with 8 bases between them. The CDR3 is made up of 11 amino acids. The CDR3 DNA is TGTGCCAGTGGTTGGGACACTGAAGCTTTCTTT. This sequence encodes CASGWDTEAFF.

This clonotype has more than one count but fewer than ten. The chain is built from TRBV6-2 or TRBV6-3 and TRBJ2-5, with 11 bases matching TRBD2. This CDR3 comprises 14 residues. Germline V gives CDR1 MNHEY, CDR2 SVGEGT. V lost 8 bases to trimming and J lost 2 bases; unmatched junction nucleotides: 4. The CDR3 coding sequence is TGTGCCAGCCGACTAGCGGGACTTCAAGAGACCCAGTACTTC. It is translated as CASRLAGLQETQYF.

This clonotype came up a few times. The CDR3 DNA follows: TGTGCCAGCAGCTTGGGATTTCAGAGGGGATACGGCTACACCTTC. Its protein product is CASSLGFQRGYGYTF. V and J are TRBV5-4 and TRBJ1-2, with D possibly TRBD1 on 5 matching bases. Deletions cut 0 bases from V and 8 bases from J, with 17 bases between. This CDR3 has 15 amino acids. CDR1 is SGHNT and CDR2 is YYREEE in the germline V gene (reference sequence).

The sample holds a few counts of this clonotype. The J gene is TRBJ2-7, the V gene TRBV5-8; the match to TRBD1 covers 7 bases. The CDR3 has 15 residues. Germline V gives CDR1 SGHTS, CDR2 YDEGEE. The V gene end was trimmed by 0 bases and the J gene end by 1 base; junction bases not matched to a gene: 4. CDR3 protein: CASSLAGQISYEQYF. CDR3 nucleotide sequence: TGTGCCAGCAGCTTGGCGGGACAGATATCCTACGAGCAGTACTTC.

This clonotype was picked up a small number of times. V usage is TRBV11-2 and J usage is TRBJ2-1; D is unresolved. The V gene's germline CDR1 is SGHAT and CDR2 FQNNGV. The CDR3 sequence is 12 residues long. The V end was cut by 0 bases, the J end by 9 bases, with 6 bases between. The CDR3 DNA follows: TGTGCCAGCAGCTTAGATCGATCTGAGCAGTTCTTC. Protein product: CASSLDRSEQFF.

For the CDR3, the DNA is TGCAGTGCTAGACATTTGAGCTCTGGGGCCAACGTCCTGACTTTC. The encoded protein is CSARHLSSGANVLTF. J is TRBJ2-6 and V is TRBV20-1, with D unclear. CDR1 is DFQATT and CDR2 is SNEGSKA in the germline V gene (reference sequence). Trimming shortened V by 2 bases and J by 0 bases, and 8 bases separated the two germline ends. This CDR3 comprises 15 residues.

A few counts support this clonotype. The chain recombines TRBV7-2 with TRBJ1-2, with TRBD1 matching 10 bases. Germline loops: CDR1 SGHTA, CDR2 FQGNSA. The trim removed 3 bases at V and 3 bases at J, leaving 1 base unmatched. The CDR3 consists of 14 residues. This chain's CDR3 is CASSLDRGYYGYTF. The CDR3 nucleotides read TGTGCCAGCAGCTTGGACAGGGGGTACTATGGCTACACCTTC.

This clonotype was seen a few times. V usage is TRBV2 and J usage is TRBJ2-1; 9 positions match TRBD2. Germline lookup yields CDR1 SNHLY and CDR2 FYNNEI. The CDR3 is 15 residues long. The J segment lost 2 bases and the V segment lost 6 bases, leaving 5 bases of the junction unmatched. The CDR3 DNA reads as TGTGCCAGCAGATTAGCGGGGGAGCCCTACAATGAGCAGTTCTTC. Its translation is CASRLAGEPYNEQFF.

This clonotype was detected a few times. The chain couples TRBV12-3 or TRBV12-4 to TRBJ2-2; unclear D gene. V lost 7 bases, J lost 6 bases, and 6 bases lay in between. The CDR3 covers 11 residues. The CDR3 DNA sequence: TGTGCCAGCAATAGGGCCGGGGAGCTGTTTTTT. Its translation is CASNRAGELFF.

A single count supports this clonotype. CDR3 DNA: TGTGCCAGCAGCTTAGCAGGGGATAATTCACCCCTCCACTTT. Protein sequence: CASSLAGDNSPLHF. The chain joins TRBV7-9 to TRBJ1-6; TRBD1 might be the D (5 bases). Trimming took 0 bases from V and 5 from J, leaving 5 bases between them. The length of the CDR3 is 14 residues. Germline assignment: CDR1 SEHNR and CDR2 FQNEAQ (reference sequence).

This clonotype has just a few counts. The chain recombines TRBV7-4 with TRBJ2-3; D not resolved. This CDR3 comprises 14 residues. Trimming cost V 6 bases and J 2 bases, with 12 bases left between them. The V gene's germline CDR1 is SGHVT and CDR2 SQSDAQ. The CDR3 loop reads CASSIVLLTDTQYF. CDR3 DNA: TGTGCCAGCAGTATCGTACTTCTCACAGATACGCAGTATTTT.

This clonotype was seen many times. The rearrangement uses TRBV5-1 and TRBJ1-4; no reliable D call. Germline CDR1 SGHRS, CDR2 YFSETQ. The CDR3 runs to 13 residues. Trimming stripped 3 bases from V and 7 bases from J, with 10 bases between. In DNA, the CDR3 is TGCGCCAGCAGCTCTTCGGCTGGTGAAAAACTGTTTTTT. This gives the protein CASSSSAGEKLFF.

Ten or more counts support this clonotype. The gene calls are TRBV7-2 and TRBJ2-1; a possible D gene is TRBD2 (5 bases). CDR1 SGHTA and CDR2 FQGNSA come from the germline V gene. The CDR3 covers 14 residues. V shed 2 bases and J shed 5 bases, with 10 bases lying between them. CDR3 in amino acids: CASSLLGLDNEQFF. The CDR3 region has the DNA TGTGCCAGCAGCTTACTTGGACTGGACAATGAGCAGTTCTTC.

This sequence joins TRBV7-3 and TRBJ2-2; possibly TRBD1 for D (6 bases). The CDR3 has 15 residues. The V gene's germline CDR1 is SGHTA and CDR2 FQGTGA. V was clipped by 6 bases and J by 5 bases, with 16 bases between them. The CDR3 sequence is CASRLRQVATGELFF. For the CDR3, the DNA is TGTGCCAGCAGGCTACGACAGGTAGCAACCGGGGAGCTGTTTTTT.

This chain uses TRBV5-1 with TRBJ2-1, with 13 bases aligning to TRBD2. CDR3 length: 14 amino acids. Trimming at V came to 5 bases and at J to 6 bases, leaving 2 bases not matched to a gene. Germline CDR1 SGHRS, CDR2 YFSETQ. The CDR3 sequence is CASRGLAGFNEQFF. The CDR3 bases are TGCGCCAGCAGGGGACTAGCGGGGTTCAATGAGCAGTTCTTC. Drawing the rest from reference TRBV5-1 and TRBJ2-1, the complete variable domain is KAGVTQTPRYLIKTRGQQVTLSCSPISGHRSVSWYQQTPGQGLQFLFEYFSETQRNKGNFPGRFSGRQFSNSRSEMNVSTLELGDSALYLCASRGLAGFNEQFFGPGTRLTVL.

This clonotype was counted a few times. This chain links TRBV19 with TRBJ2-6; a weak D match, TRBD2 (5 bases). CDR1 LNHDA and CDR2 SQIVND come from the germline V gene (reference sequence). The CDR3 extends over 16 amino acids. Trimming shortened V by 7 bases and J by 0 bases, and 13 bases separated the two germline ends. CDR3 in amino acids: CASTSPAGSGANVLTF. The CDR3 DNA reads TGTGCCAGTACCTCACCGGCGGGCTCTGGGGCCAACGTCCTGACTTTC. Full variable domain (remainder filled in from reference TRBV19 and TRBJ2-6): DGGITQSPKYLFRKEGQNVTLSCEQNLNHDAMYWYRQDPGQGLRLIYYSQIVNDFQKGDIAEGYSVSREKKESFPLTVTSAQKNPTAFYLCASTSPAGSGANVLTFGAGSRLTVL.

The chain combines TRBV6-5 with TRBJ1-6; no clear D gene. This CDR3 contains 15 residues. Trimming removed 6 bases from V and 0 bases from J, with 9 bases in between. Germline V gene lookup returns CDR1 MNHEY and CDR2 SVGAGI. The CDR3 bases are TGTGCCAGCAGGCCGACACGCTCCTATAATTCACCCCTCCACTTT. Residues: CASRPTRSYNSPLHF.

This clonotype was counted a few times. The chain employs TRBV4-1 and TRBJ2-3; 11 bases align to TRBD2. The CDR3 consists of 16 residues. Germline assignment: CDR1 MGHRA and CDR2 YSYEKL. Trimming cost V 3 bases and J 6 bases; bases outside gene matches: 8. The CDR3 DNA reads TGCGCCAGCAGCCAGGTAACTAGCGGGAGATCGGATACGCAGTATTTT. It codes for CASSQVTSGRSDTQYF.

This chain links TRBV20-1 with TRBJ2-1, with D tentatively TRBD2 (6 bases). Germline V gene data show CDR1 as DFQATT and CDR2 as SNEGSKA (reference sequence). The CDR3 length is 12 residues. V lost 4 bases to trimming and J lost 15 bases, with 19 bases between them. DNA for the CDR3: TGCAGTGCTACGCCCGGGACTGCATCTTGGTTCTTC. Translated: CSATPGTASWFF.